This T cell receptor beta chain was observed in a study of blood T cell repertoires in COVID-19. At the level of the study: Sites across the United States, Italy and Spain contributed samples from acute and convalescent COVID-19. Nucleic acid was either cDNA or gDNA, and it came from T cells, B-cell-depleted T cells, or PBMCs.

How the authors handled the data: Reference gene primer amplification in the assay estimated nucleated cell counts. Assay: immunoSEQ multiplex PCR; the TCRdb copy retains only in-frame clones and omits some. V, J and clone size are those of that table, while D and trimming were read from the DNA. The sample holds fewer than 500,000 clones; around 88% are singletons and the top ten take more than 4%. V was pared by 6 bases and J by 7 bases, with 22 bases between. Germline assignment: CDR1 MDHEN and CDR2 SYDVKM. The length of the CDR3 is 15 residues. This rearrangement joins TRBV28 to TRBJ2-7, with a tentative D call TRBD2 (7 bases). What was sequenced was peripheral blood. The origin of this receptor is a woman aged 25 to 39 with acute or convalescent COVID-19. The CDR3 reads CASSRSHGGLKEQYF. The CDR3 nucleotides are TGTGCCAGCAGCCGATCGCACGGGGGGCTCAAGGAGCAGTACTTC.